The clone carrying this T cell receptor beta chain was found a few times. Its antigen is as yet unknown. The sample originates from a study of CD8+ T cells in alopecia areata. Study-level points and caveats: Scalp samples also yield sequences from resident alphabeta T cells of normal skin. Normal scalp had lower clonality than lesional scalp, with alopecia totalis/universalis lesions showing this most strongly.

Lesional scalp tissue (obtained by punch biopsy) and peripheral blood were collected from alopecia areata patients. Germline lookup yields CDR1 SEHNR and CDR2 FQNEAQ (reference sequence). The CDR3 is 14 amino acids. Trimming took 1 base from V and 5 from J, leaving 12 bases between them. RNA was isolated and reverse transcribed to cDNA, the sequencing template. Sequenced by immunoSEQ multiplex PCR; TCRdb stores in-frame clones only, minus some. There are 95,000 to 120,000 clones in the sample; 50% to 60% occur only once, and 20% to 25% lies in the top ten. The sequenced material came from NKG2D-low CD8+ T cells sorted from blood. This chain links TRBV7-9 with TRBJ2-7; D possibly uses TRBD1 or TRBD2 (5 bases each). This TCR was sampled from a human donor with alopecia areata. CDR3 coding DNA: TGTGCCAGCAGCTTAGGTGGGACCCCCCACGAGCAGTACTTC. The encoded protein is CASSLGGTPHEQYF.